Listed below are T cell receptor beta chains from one sample, sequenced in a study of blood T cells in healthy people across ages. TCRdb ran MiXCR on the 5' RACE reads and lists one entry per CDR3 protein. The profile shows around 800,000 distinct CDR3 sequences, about a quarter of them singletons. These data were likewise used in another study, on T cells of mothers and their children.

Material: blood. The receptors were sampled from a boy aged 5-17 years in good health. The CDR3 runs from the conserved cysteine through the conserved F or W.

>TRBV7-6
CASSLVTLQPQHF
>TRBV6-5
CASSYSIGQGASPLHF
>TRBV10-3
CAISESTTSSYNSPLHF
>TRBV12-3/TRBV12-4
CASSPAGAPKGTQYF
>TRBV9
CASGEGDEQYF
>TRBV10-3
CAISESLAGGQETQYF
>TRBV9
CASSGAGATNYGYTF
>TRBV5-5
CASSLGGAGTQYF
>TRBV12-3/TRBV12-4
CASSFRRQPQHF
>TRBV20-1
CSASQGGPGQYF
>TRBV6-5
CASSYRGANYGYTF
>TRBV5-1
CASSLGGGSRSYEQYF
>TRBV4-1
CASSHATSSYNSPLHF
>TRBV27
CASSLVAGGSNQPQHF
>TRBV2
CASTADRGYDQPQHF
>TRBV9
CASRRTGGTGELFF
>TRBV6-1
CASSGPGQKQETQYF
>TRBV29-1
CSVERRGDGAYEQYF
>TRBV7-9
CASSPPSGTSGHTDEQFF
>TRBV5-1
CASSLAAGVNTEAFF
>TRBV12-3/TRBV12-4
CASSSSRMLAQYF
>TRBV15
CATSRNIGNEKLFF
>TRBV4-2
CASSQERAGKYEQYF
>TRBV25-1
CASSESVGWASQETQYF
>TRBV4-1
CASSQDDISYEQYF
>TRBV29-1
CSVTEDTSDLNYGYTF
>TRBV5-6
CASSFYGPSYNEQFF
>TRBV11-1
CASSSYGGTSGGPRRAKNIQYF
>TRBV11-2
CASSKHRGIVGNTIYF
>TRBV4-1
CASSHRGDGQETQYF
>TRBV5-5
CASSYLLGEQYF
>TRBV4-1
CASSQGAQYQETQYF
>TRBV2
CASSPDRASGYEQYF
>TRBV7-9
CASSARDRVYLRAGSYNEQFF
>TRBV7-2
CASSRQKENIQYF
>TRBV7-9
CASSSEGVVAKNIQYF
>TRBV29-1
CSVGLYGQYF
>TRBV12-3/TRBV12-4
CASSSLTGANYGYTF
>TRBV6-2/TRBV6-3
CASSYGGHLGGWEQFF
>TRBV7-9
CASSPGGGTNGYTF
>TRBV5-1
CASSLVQGAHGYTF
>TRBV7-8
CASSFKRGNTGELFF
>TRBV14
CASSQDLRKGGEYGYTF
>TRBV2
CASSERTPKAKNIQYF
>TRBV5-1
CASSLQGMSNQPQHF
>TRBV3-1
CASSHGWDRADQPQHF
>TRBV29-1
CSGLTGAKNIQYF
>TRBV5-1
CASSGFGGTDTQYF
>TRBV7-2
CASSFDSPYEQYF
>TRBV5-1
CASSSRGQLAYEQYF
>TRBV5-1
CASNLDRMNTEAFF
>TRBV29-1
CSVHYSGMPQETQYF
>TRBV29-1
CSVEEVAKNIQYF
>TRBV3-1
CASSPGLWTGGSNEQFF
>TRBV12-3/TRBV12-4
CASSFLRGREQYF
>TRBV7-2
CASSPWDYSYEQYF